This TCR beta chain was documented in a study of blood T cell repertoires in COVID-19. In the study overall: Italy, Spain and the United States were the sources of the convalescent and acute COVID-19 samples. In each case, the material was cDNA or gDNA derived from T cells, B-cell-depleted T cells, or PBMCs.

Authors' analysis steps: Estimation of nucleated cell counts relied on the amplification of reference gene primers. Profiling relied on immunoSEQ multiplex PCR, and the TCRdb table lists in-frame clones only, not all of them. The V and J calls and clone size are taken from that table; D and trimming were inferred from the DNA. This sample has approximately 45,000 clones, with around 87% found just once. The length of the CDR3 is 13 residues. CDR1 is SGDLS and CDR2 is YYNGEE in the germline V gene. V shed 2 bases and J shed 0 bases, with 4 bases lying between them. This TCR was sampled from a human donor in a cohort sampled during active COVID-19. This chain joins TRBV9 and TRBJ2-3; D is unclear. Sample: peripheral blood. The chain's CDR3 is CASSVLSTDTQYF. The CDR3 bases are TGTGCCAGCAGCGTCCTTAGCACAGATACGCAGTATTTT.